This TCR beta chain originates from a study of shared clonotypes between healthy human individuals. The CDR3 runs 17 residues. Germline CDR1 WNHNN, CDR2 SYGVQD (reference sequence). V was clipped by 0 bases and J by 1 base, with 14 bases between them. An assay was performed, and its level was deep. Using around 200 ng DNA, about 29,000 T cell genomes, the sorted-subset replicate PCRs were run. Clones were read by immunoSEQ multiplex PCR, and TCRdb kept only the in-frame ones, dropping some. The sample records some 650,000 clones, more than 95% being singletons. The clonotype originates from a young woman in good health. The V gene is TRBV10-1, the J gene TRBJ2-3, with a possible D match to TRBD2 (6 bases). Sequenced material: naive CD4+ T cells sorted from blood. Subset specified: CD45RA+ positively selected. The CDR3 loop is CASSESNRGGGTDTQYF. CDR3 nucleotides: TGCGCCAGCAGTGAGTCGAATCGAGGAGGGGGCACAGATACGCAGTATTTT.